This is a list of T cell receptor beta chains from one sample in a study of radiotherapy plus CTLA-4 blockade in lung cancer. Assay: immunoSEQ multiplex PCR; the TCRdb copy retains only in-frame clones and omits some. The sample records roughly 120,000 clones, nearly 80% being singletons. The sequencing used peripheral blood, collected from a patient treated with radiotherapy plus ipilimumab. These receptors all come from a human donor with non-small cell lung cancer who had a partial response to radiotherapy plus ipilimumab. The CDR3 runs from the conserved cysteine through the conserved F or W. D genes are given only for firm matches. Size values are once, few and many counts, or a class for expanded clones, and some rows have none.

TRBJ1-2,TRBD1,TRBV7-2,NA,CASSSTPGTGFGYTF,TGTGCCAGCAGCTCGACTCCCGGGACAGGGTTCGGCTACACCTTC
TRBJ2-7,NA,TRBV11-2,NA,CASSLGGGPYEQYF,TGTGCCAGCAGCTTAGGAGGGGGACCCTACGAGCAGTACTTC
TRBJ2-3,NA,TRBV11-2,NA,CASSFSKDTQYF,TGTGCCAGCAGCTTTTCAAAAGATACGCAGTATTTT
TRBJ2-3,NA,TRBV19,NA,CASSIGRVPTDTQYF,TGTGCCAGTAGTATAGGCAGGGTTCCGACAGATACGCAGTATTTT
TRBJ2-3,TRBD1,TRBV7-3,NA,CASSLGQLYSDTQYF,TGTGCCAGCAGCCTGGGACAGCTTTACTCAGATACGCAGTATTTT
TRBJ1-5,NA,TRBV21-1,NA,CASSKEAGHLTNLNSNQPQHF,TGTGCCAGCAGCAAAGAAGCCGGCCACCTGACTAACCTTAATAGCAATCAGCCCCAGCATTTT
TRBJ2-5,TRBD2,TRBV28,NA,CASSLGLAGALETQYF,TGTGCCAGCAGTTTAGGACTAGCGGGCGCTTTAGAGACCCAGTACTTC
TRBJ1-4,TRBD1,TRBV19,NA,CASSIGRQGVGEKLFF,TGTGCCAGTAGTATAGGCCGACAGGGAGTCGGTGAAAAACTGTTTTTT
TRBJ1-5,NA,TRBV28,NA,CASSLPPWTERSNQPQHF,TGTGCCAGCAGTTTACCCCCTTGGACAGAAAGAAGCAATCAGCCCCAGCATTTT
TRBJ2-2,NA,TRBV27,NA,CASSFEVNTGELFF,TGTGCCAGCAGTTTCGAGGTTAACACCGGGGAGCTGTTTTTT
TRBJ2-5,NA,TRBV28,few,CASRSAPTPLRETQYF,TGTGCCAGCAGATCCGCGCCGACTCCCCTCCGAGAGACCCAGTACTTC
TRBJ1-5,TRBD1,TRBV4-1,NA,CASSRGQGVGQPQHF,TGCGCCAGCAGCCGGGGACAGGGGGTAGGTCAGCCCCAGCATTTT
TRBJ2-1,NA,TRBV28,few,CASSSTGRNEQFF,TGTGCCAGCAGTTCGACAGGGAGGAATGAGCAGTTCTTC
TRBJ2-3,NA,TRBV7-2,once,CASSLNSPPDTQYF,TGTGCCAGCAGCTTAAACTCCCCCCCAGATACGCAGTATTTT
TRBJ2-1,TRBD2,TRBV11-2,NA,CASSLGWLAGGPFEQFF,TGTGCCAGCAGCTTAGGTTGGCTAGCGGGAGGGCCTTTTGAGCAGTTCTTC
TRBJ2-7,TRBD2,TRBV19,NA,CASSVTSDHEQYF,TGTGCCAGTAGTGTGACTAGCGACCACGAGCAGTACTTC
TRBJ1-5,TRBD1,TRBV15,NA,CATSKLGQGLQPQHF,TGTGCCACCAGCAAATTAGGACAGGGGTTGCAGCCCCAGCATTTT
TRBJ1-3,NA,TRBV4-1,few,CASSQVKAGVLDGNTIYF,TGCGCCAGCAGCCAAGTGAAGGCAGGGGTACTTGACGGAAACACCATATATTTT
TRBJ2-1,NA,TRBV5-1,NA,CASSASRSSYNEQFF,TGCGCCAGCAGCGCCTCCCGGAGCTCCTACAATGAGCAGTTCTTC
TRBJ1-1,TRBD1,TRBV19,few,CASSIDRQGKTEAFF,TGTGCCAGTAGTATAGATCGACAGGGTAAAACTGAAGCTTTCTTT
TRBJ1-2,NA,TRBV28,few,CASSLFLTGQGGYTF,TGTGCCAGCAGTTTATTTTTGACGGGACAAGGGGGCTACACCTTC
TRBJ1-1,TRBD1,TRBV9,NA,CASSKYRGDEAFF,TGTGCCAGCAGCAAATACAGGGGGGATGAAGCTTTCTTT
TRBJ2-1,NA,TRBV7-2,NA,CASSLAESSYNEQFF,TGTGCCAGCAGCTTAGCTGAGAGCTCCTACAATGAGCAGTTCTTC
TRBJ1-3,TRBD1,TRBV5-4,NA,CASSLGGQVGNTIYF,TGTGCCAGCAGCTTGGGGGGACAGGTGGGAAACACCATATATTTT
TRBJ1-1,NA,TRBV5-4,few,CASSLGEGNTEAFF,TGTGCCAGCAGCCTGGGCGAGGGGAACACTGAAGCTTTCTTT
TRBJ2-7,NA,TRBV18,NA,CASSPFGDGRGSYEQYF,TGTGCCAGCTCACCCTTCGGCGACGGTCGGGGGTCCTACGAGCAGTACTTC
TRBJ2-1,NA,TRBV9,NA,CASSVVPSRTYNEQFF,TGTGCCAGCAGCGTAGTCCCTAGCCGGACCTACAATGAGCAGTTCTTC
TRBJ2-7,NA,TRBV18,NA,CASSPPEQSEQYF,TGTGCCAGCTCACCACCGGAACAGAGCGAGCAGTACTTC
TRBJ2-7,TRBD2,TRBV5-4,few,CASSSKGTSGTPYEQYF,TGTGCCAGCAGCAGTAAGGGGACTAGCGGGACTCCCTACGAGCAGTACTTC
TRBJ2-5,TRBD1,TRBV27,NA,CASSFLGQERSGETQYF,TGTGCCAGCAGTTTCTTAGGACAGGAGAGATCGGGCGAGACCCAGTACTTC
TRBJ2-1,TRBD2,TRBV7-8,NA,CASSFGTSGRDEQFF,TGTGCCAGCAGCTTCGGGACTAGCGGGAGGGATGAGCAGTTCTTC
TRBJ2-1,TRBD2,TRBV5-1,NA,CASSLESIAGEGEQFF,TGCGCCAGCAGCTTGGAGTCCATAGCGGGAGAAGGGGAGCAGTTCTTC
TRBJ1-1,TRBD1,TRBV7-6,NA,CASSLESTGVTEAFF,TGCGCCAGCAGCTTAGAGAGCACAGGGGTTACTGAAGCTTTCTTT
TRBJ2-7,NA,TRBV20-1,NA,CSARESYEQYF,TGCAGTGCTAGAGAGAGCTACGAGCAGTACTTC
TRBJ2-3,NA,TRBV2,NA,CASRGGLGLGTDTQYF,TGTGCCAGCAGGGGGGGGCTAGGGCTCGGCACAGATACGCAGTATTTT
TRBJ2-5,NA,TRBV5-1,NA,CASSLVQGRETQYF,TGCGCCAGCAGCTTGGTGCAGGGTAGAGAGACCCAGTACTTC
TRBJ2-1,TRBD2,TRBV6-5,NA,CASSYPSTAGYNEQFF,TGTGCCAGCAGTTACCCGTCGACAGCGGGATACAATGAGCAGTTCTTC
TRBJ1-2,NA,TRBV19,NA,CASSIGLGSYGYTF,TGTGCCAGTAGTATAGGCCTCGGGAGCTATGGCTACACCTTC
TRBJ2-3,TRBD2,TRBV10-3,NA,CAISAGWGLAEGSTDTQYF,TGTGCCATCAGCGCAGGGTGGGGACTAGCGGAGGGGAGCACAGATACGCAGTATTTT
TRBJ1-2,NA,TRBV6-6,NA,CASSFRGASYGYTF,TGTGCCAGCAGTTTCCGGGGGGCCAGCTATGGCTACACCTTC